This passage covers 2 T cell receptor beta chains from one sample sequenced in a study of blood T cell repertoires in COVID-19. Sequenced by immunoSEQ multiplex PCR; TCRdb stores in-frame clones only, minus some. The sample has about 220,000 clones, more than 65% seen once. The source material was peripheral blood. The receptors here all came from a man aged 45-65 years with active or convalescent COVID-19.

This chain joins TRBV19 and TRBJ2-6; TRBD1 agrees at 10 bases. With V trimmed by 9 bases and J by 2 bases, 4 bases remained unmatched. CDR1 is LNHDA, CDR2 SQIVND, per germline (reference sequence). The CDR3 covers 15 residues. CDR3 coding DNA: TGTGCCAGCGGGACAGGGGACACTGGGGCCAACGTCCTGACTTTC. Encoded protein: CASGTGDTGANVLTF. Drawing the rest from reference TRBV19 and TRBJ2-6, the complete variable domain is DGGITQSPKYLFRKEGQNVTLSCEQNLNHDAMYWYRQDPGQGLRLIYYSQIVNDFQKGDIAEGYSVSREKKESFPLTVTSAQKNPTAFYLCASGTGDTGANVLTFGAGSRLTVL.

The chain is built from TRBV5-4 and TRBJ2-6, with a possible D match to TRBD2 (5 bases). The CDR3 totals 15 residues. V shed 2 bases and J shed 2 bases, with 8 bases lying between them. Germline values: CDR1 SGHNT, CDR2 YYREEE (reference sequence). CDR3 protein: CASSFEGAGANVLTF. CDR3 in DNA: TGTGCCAGCAGCTTTGAGGGTGCTGGGGCCAACGTCCTGACTTTC.